This is a list of T cell receptor beta chains from one sample in a study of early T cells in non-severe SARS-CoV-2 infection. TCRdb passed the 5' RACE reads through MiXCR, listing each CDR3 protein once. The sample contains 48,000 or so distinct CDR3 sequences, 6% to 8% of which appear only once. The sequences come from whole blood, collected at baseline. The receptors come from an adult who was a healthcare worker with PCR-confirmed SARS-CoV-2 infection or an uninfected control (not recorded which). CDR3s include the opening cysteine and the closing phenylalanine or tryptophan. A D gene is named only where the DNA matches it firmly. Rows may omit the clone size; those that give it use once, few, many or a size class.

size: many; J: TRBJ2-1; V: TRBV9; D: -; DNA: TGTGCCAGCAGCGTAGAGGGCCATGAGCAGTTCTTC; CDR3: CASSVEGHEQFF
size: many; J: TRBJ2-1; V: TRBV12-3/TRBV12-4; D: -; DNA: TGTGCCAGCAGTTTATCTGGGCTAGGCGGGTACAATGAGCAGTTCTTC; CDR3: CASSLSGLGGYNEQFF
size: -; J: TRBJ1-1; V: TRBV7-6; D: -; DNA: TGTGCCAGCAGCTTATCGTGGGGGGGAAATGAAGCTTTCTTT; CDR3: CASSLSWGGNEAFF
size: many; J: TRBJ1-1; V: TRBV12-3/TRBV12-4; D: -; DNA: TGTGCCAGCAGTTTATCCCTGGGGGCAAGAACTGAAGCTTTCTTT; CDR3: CASSLSLGARTEAFF
size: few; J: TRBJ2-6; V: TRBV27; D: -; DNA: TGTGCCAGCGGGAGGACAGGTCTCTCTGGGGCCAACGTCCTGACTTTC; CDR3: CASGRTGLSGANVLTF
size: few; J: TRBJ2-7; V: TRBV20-1; D: -; DNA: TGCAGTGCTAAGACAGACTACGAGCAGTACTTC; CDR3: CSAKTDYEQYF
size: few; J: TRBJ2-7; V: TRBV25-1; D: -; DNA: TGTGCCAGCAGTGACGCGGGTTACGAGCAGTACTTC; CDR3: CASSDAGYEQYF
size: many; J: TRBJ2-1; V: TRBV6-1; D: TRBD1; DNA: TGTGCCACCCTGACCGGGACAGACTACAATGAGCAGTTCTTC; CDR3: CATLTGTDYNEQFF
size: few; J: TRBJ2-7; V: TRBV10-3; D: TRBD2; DNA: TGTGCCATCAGCACAACTAGCGGGAGTCAAGAGCAGTACTTC; CDR3: CAISTTSGSQEQYF
size: -; J: TRBJ2-7; V: TRBV5-1; D: -; DNA: TGCGCCAGCAGCTCCCAGTACGAGCAGTACTTC; CDR3: CASSSQYEQYF
size: -; J: TRBJ2-3; V: TRBV11-2; D: TRBD1; DNA: TGTGCCAGCAGCTTTGGGTCGGGACAGCCTAGCACAGATACGCAGTATTTT; CDR3: CASSFGSGQPSTDTQYF
size: few; J: TRBJ2-3; V: TRBV11-3; D: -; DNA: TGTGCCAGCAGCTCCCACATAGTTAGCGGCCCCACAGATACGCAGTATTTT; CDR3: CASSSHIVSGPTDTQYF
size: few; J: TRBJ1-5; V: TRBV20-1; D: -; DNA: TGCAGTGCTAGACAGGAGACGGGTCAGCCCCAGCATTTT; CDR3: CSARQETGQPQHF
size: few; J: TRBJ2-2; V: TRBV7-2; D: TRBD1; DNA: TGTGCCAGCAGCACTCGACAGGGGGGCTTCACCGGGGAGCTGTTTTTT; CDR3: CASSTRQGGFTGELFF
size: few; J: TRBJ2-7; V: TRBV29-1; D: -; DNA: TGCAGCGTTACCGGGACCCGGGCCAGGTCCTACGAGCAGTACTTC; CDR3: CSVTGTRARSYEQYF
size: few; J: TRBJ2-3; V: TRBV27; D: -; DNA: TGTGCCAGCAGTCAGTCATGGATTTTACGCACAGATACGCAGTATTTT; CDR3: CASSQSWILRTDTQYF
size: few; J: TRBJ1-1; V: TRBV6-2/TRBV6-3; D: -; DNA: TGTGCCAGCAAGGCTTTTCGGGAGAACACTGAAGCTTTCTTT; CDR3: CASKAFRENTEAFF
size: -; J: TRBJ2-3; V: TRBV29-1; D: TRBD2; DNA: TGCAGCGCTAGCGGGAGAGCAGATACGCAGTATTTT; CDR3: CSASGRADTQYF
size: many; J: TRBJ2-1; V: TRBV7-6; D: -; DNA: TGTGCCAGCAGCTTTAAGGGTCTGGGGAATGAGCAGTTCTTC; CDR3: CASSFKGLGNEQFF
size: few; J: TRBJ1-5; V: TRBV28; D: TRBD1; DNA: TGTGCCAGCATCGGGACAGGGAATCAGCCCCAGCATTTT; CDR3: CASIGTGNQPQHF
size: -; J: TRBJ1-2; V: TRBV3-1; D: TRBD1; DNA: TGTGCCAGCAGCCAAGATGTGATGATCCAGGGGGCGCTTTTTGGTGGCTACACCTTC; CDR3: CASSQDVMIQGALFGGYTF
size: -; J: TRBJ2-3; V: TRBV5-4; D: -; DNA: TGTGCCAGCAGCTTCCGGGGAGCCCCAGATACGCAGTATTTT; CDR3: CASSFRGAPDTQYF
size: many; J: TRBJ1-3; V: TRBV24-1; D: -; DNA: TGTGCCACCAAGGGGGCTGGAAACACCATATATTTT; CDR3: CATKGAGNTIYF
size: -; J: TRBJ1-5; V: TRBV27; D: -; DNA: TGTGCCGTGGGGAACTCTCAGCCCCAGCATTTT; CDR3: CAVGNSQPQHF
size: few; J: TRBJ2-7; V: TRBV18; D: -; DNA: TGTGCCAGCTCAGGACGGACTACCTACGAGCAGTACTTC; CDR3: CASSGRTTYEQYF
size: many; J: TRBJ2-2; V: TRBV12-3/TRBV12-4; D: TRBD2; DNA: TGTGCCAGCAGTGCGGGACTACGAAACACCGGGGAGCTGTTTTTT; CDR3: CASSAGLRNTGELFF
size: many; J: TRBJ2-2; V: TRBV7-9; D: -; DNA: TGTGCCAGCAGCTCTCGTGGGACCCTCACCGGGGAGCTGTTTTTT; CDR3: CASSSRGTLTGELFF
size: many; J: TRBJ2-3; V: TRBV9; D: -; DNA: TGTGCCAGCAGCCCCCAAGGAATGAGCACAGATACGCAGTATTTT; CDR3: CASSPQGMSTDTQYF
size: few; J: TRBJ2-3; V: TRBV7-3; D: TRBD2; DNA: TGTGCCAGCAGCTTAACTGGGACTAGCTCGAGCACAGATACGCAGTATTTT; CDR3: CASSLTGTSSSTDTQYF
size: many; J: TRBJ2-7; V: TRBV6-6; D: -; DNA: TGTGCCAGCAGCGGGCATTACGAGCAGTACTTC; CDR3: CASSGHYEQYF
size: many; J: TRBJ2-1; V: TRBV6-2/TRBV6-3; D: TRBD2; DNA: TGTGCCAGCAGGCCTCTAAGCGGGAGAAATGAGCAGTTCTTC; CDR3: CASRPLSGRNEQFF
size: -; J: TRBJ2-7; V: TRBV29-1; D: -; DNA: TGCAGCGTTGCCGCGGGATACGAGCAGTACTTC; CDR3: CSVAAGYEQYF
size: few; J: TRBJ2-5; V: TRBV6-6; D: -; DNA: TGTGCCAGCAGTTACTCAGGGACGGCCCAAGAGACCCAGTACTTC; CDR3: CASSYSGTAQETQYF
size: many; J: TRBJ2-3; V: TRBV7-2; D: -; DNA: TGTGCCAGCAGCTTTGACACGGATACGCAGTATTTT; CDR3: CASSFDTDTQYF
size: few; J: TRBJ2-1; V: TRBV7-9; D: TRBD2; DNA: TGTGTCAGCAGCTCAGGTCCGGGACTAGCGGCTTCAATTCAGTTCTTC; CDR3: CVSSSGPGLAASIQFF
size: many; J: TRBJ2-1; V: TRBV7-8; D: -; DNA: TGTGCCAGCTCACCAGGGGGGTTTAGCTCCTACAATGAGCAGTTCTTC; CDR3: CASSPGGFSSYNEQFF
size: few; J: TRBJ2-1; V: TRBV4-2; D: TRBD2; DNA: TGTGCCAGCAGCCCTTCCGGGACTAGTATCTCCAATGAGCAGTTCTTC; CDR3: CASSPSGTSISNEQFF
size: many; J: TRBJ2-1; V: TRBV10-2; D: -; DNA: TGCGCCACCTTTAGTGGGGGCTCCTACAATGAGCAGTTCTTC; CDR3: CATFSGGSYNEQFF
size: few; J: TRBJ2-1; V: TRBV11-2; D: -; DNA: TGTGCCAGCAGCTTAGGGAGGGGCCACAATGAGCAGTTCTTC; CDR3: CASSLGRGHNEQFF
size: few; J: TRBJ2-4; V: TRBV27; D: TRBD1; DNA: TGTGCCAGCAGTTCAATCATGACAGGGAAGTTCGGGGACATTCAGTACTTC; CDR3: CASSSIMTGKFGDIQYF
size: many; J: TRBJ1-1; V: TRBV30; D: -; DNA: TGTGCCTGGAGTGTACTACGGGGCCTGAACACTGAAGCTTTCTTT; CDR3: CAWSVLRGLNTEAFF